The 9 T cell receptor beta chains below all came from one sample that was sequenced in a study of CD8 T cells in ankylosing spondylitis. TCRdb analysed the 5' RACE reads with MiXCR anew, one entry per CDR3 protein. The sample includes about 350,000 distinct CDR3 sequences, 20% seen only once; the top ten take roughly 14%. The sequenced sample was blood, either unsorted or a sorted T cell fraction (not recorded which). The receptors stem from a male donor with ankylosing spondylitis or in good health (not recorded which).

V is TRBV20-1 and J is TRBJ2-3; no reliable D call. Trimming took 3 bases from V and 3 from J, leaving 19 bases between them. From germline, CDR1 is DFQATT and CDR2 SNEGSKA (reference sequence). The CDR3 totals 16 residues. In nucleotides, the CDR3 is TGCAGTGCTAGCTCCCCGGACGCGACAAGTACAGATACGCAGTATTTT. This codes for CSASSPDATSTDTQYF.

This clonotype appeared a single time. V is TRBV12-3 or TRBV12-4 and J is TRBJ2-2, with TRBD1 matching over 7 bases. The CDR3 is 17 amino acids. V shed 8 bases, J shed 3 bases, and the junction held 15 bases outside the gene matches. The CDR3 here is CASGTVVQGSDTGELFF. The DNA of the CDR3 is TGTGCCAGCGGCACCGTGGTACAGGGGTCGGACACCGGGGAGCTGTTTTTT.

The chain uses TRBV7-9 and TRBJ1-2; a possible D gene is TRBD1 (5 bases). Trimming took off 2 bases at V and 8 bases at J, with 15 bases between the two ends. CDR1 and CDR2 from the germline V gene are SEHNR and FQNEAQ (reference sequence). This CDR3 is 14 amino acids long. The CDR3 reads CASSLPGGGTGYTF. CDR3 nucleotide sequence: TGTGCCAGCAGCTTACCCGGTGGGGGTACGGGCTACACCTTC.

This chain joins TRBV9 and TRBJ2-3; D is perhaps TRBD1 or TRBD2 (6 bases each). The CDR3 contains 15 residues. V was clipped by 0 bases and J by 6 bases, with 14 bases between them. Germline V gives CDR1 SGDLS, CDR2 YYNGEE. The CDR3 sequence is CASSVVGGAMDTQYF. The CDR3 DNA sequence: TGTGCCAGCAGCGTAGTGGGGGGCGCAATGGATACGCAGTATTTT.

The V gene is TRBV20-1, the J gene TRBJ2-5; D is unresolved. The CDR3 extends over 15 amino acids. Germline V CDR1 and CDR2: DFQATT, SNEGSKA (reference sequence). Trimming cost V 8 bases and J 5 bases, with 24 bases left between them. CDR3 amino acids: CSNLNEARYSETQYF. The CDR3 DNA sequence: TGCAGTAACTTAAACGAAGCTAGGTACTCGGAGACCCAGTACTTC.

The chain joins TRBV11-2 to TRBJ2-3; D is undetermined. Per germline, CDR1 SGHAT and CDR2 FQNNGV. The V and J ends lost 4 bases and 1 base respectively, with 15 bases between them. The CDR3 runs to 16 residues. CDR3 sequence: CASSSEGPWGTDTQYF. CDR3 DNA sequence: TGTGCCAGCAGCTCAGAAGGACCCTGGGGCACAGATACGCAGTATTTT. The complete variable domain, with remaining parts taken from reference TRBV11-2 and TRBJ2-3, reads EAGVAQSPRYKIIEKRQSVAFWCNPISGHATLYWYQQILGQGPKLLIQFQNNGVVDDSQLPKDRFSAERLKGVDSTLKIQPAKLEDSAVYLCASSSEGPWGTDTQYFGPGTRLTVL.

The V gene is TRBV15, the J gene TRBJ2-7, with a tentative D call TRBD1 (5 bases). V was clipped by 7 bases and J by 3 bases, with 16 bases between them. CDR1 and CDR2 (germline): LNHNV, YYDKDF (reference sequence). This CDR3 comprises 14 residues. The CDR3 coding sequence is TGTGCCACCACAGACGCGGACACCAACTACGAGCAGTACTTC. This encodes CATTDADTNYEQYF.

The chain has TRBV7-9 and TRBJ2-5, with D uncertain. The CDR3 spans 13 residues. Trimming removed 4 bases at V and 5 bases at J, with 11 bases between. In germline, CDR1 is SEHNR, CDR2 FQNEAQ (reference sequence). The CDR3 nucleotides read TGTGCCAGCAGCTCTCCACACGGGGAGACCCAGTACTTC. Translated: CASSSPHGETQYF.

This clonotype occurred a few times. This chain joins TRBV12-3 or TRBV12-4 and TRBJ1-1, with D perhaps TRBD1 (5 bases). The CDR3 loop spans 14 amino acids. V gave up 1 base and J gave up 4 bases, with 10 bases separating them. The CDR3 DNA is TGTGCCAGCAGTTTAGGAGGGGATGGCACTGAAGCTTTCTTT. Protein: CASSLGGDGTEAFF.